This passage covers 25 T cell receptor beta chains from one sample sequenced in a study of blood T cells in healthy people across ages. A J-beta primer mix and a sample-barcoded 5' primer were used in a second PCR of roughly 6 to 12 cycles. TCRdb processed the 5' RACE reads anew with MiXCR; each CDR3 protein has one entry. The sample consists of about 510,000 distinct CDR3 sequences, about a quarter of them appearing once. The sample was also linked to a second study, of T cells of mothers and their children.

Sequencing input: blood. The receptors shown here come from a boy aged 2-9 years in good health.

V gene TRBV6-1 combines with J gene TRBJ2-1; 10 positions match TRBD2. CDR1 is MNHNS and CDR2 is SASEGT in the germline V gene. The CDR3 totals 17 residues. The V segment lost 7 bases and the J segment 6 bases; nucleotides outside the gene matches: 15. CDR3 nucleotides: TGTGCCAGCAACCCTAGCGGGGGAAATTACCTGGGCAATGAGCAGTTCTTC. This encodes CASNPSGGNYLGNEQFF.

This clonotype has a count of ten or more. Sequence at one end of the junction differs from germline and may be a read error. This chain uses TRBV5-1 with TRBJ2-2; D is ambiguous. CDR3 length: 11 residues. In germline, CDR1 is SGHRS, CDR2 YFSETQ. In DNA, the CDR3 is TGTGCCAGCAGCTTAGCCGGGGAGCTGTTTTTT. It encodes CASSLAGELFF.

This clonotype was counted many times. V and J are TRBV3-1 and TRBJ2-1; unclear D gene. There are 12 residues in the CDR3. V was trimmed by 2 bases and J by 8 bases, leaving 7 bases between them. In germline, CDR1 is LGHDT, CDR2 YNNKEL (reference sequence). The DNA for the CDR3 is TGTGCCAGCAGCCAACGGCCCGATGAGCAGTTCTTC. This sequence encodes CASSQRPDEQFF.

This clonotype has only a few counts. CDR3 sequence reads: CASSIYEPSYEQYF. The DNA for the CDR3 is TGTGCCAGTAGTATATACGAACCTTCCTACGAGCAGTACTTC. The rearrangement links TRBV19 to TRBJ2-5; no firm D call. The J call could be wrong; TRBJ2-7 is a better fit for the DNA end. Germline lookup yields CDR1 LNHDA and CDR2 SQIVND (reference sequence). This CDR3 region has 14 residues.

The rearrangement uses TRBV5-1 and TRBJ2-3, with 7 bases identical to TRBD2. With V trimmed by 6 bases and J by 1 base, 5 bases remained unmatched. The CDR3 is 14 amino acids. CDR1 is SGHRS and CDR2 is YFSETQ in the germline V gene. The CDR3, as DNA: TGCGCCAGCAAGATGGCGGGGGGCACAGATACGCAGTATTTT. It yields the protein CASKMAGGTDTQYF.

The sample holds a few counts of this clonotype. The chain recombines TRBV12-5 with TRBJ1-2; D gene unclear. The CDR3 loop spans 13 amino acids. The germline V gene encodes CDR1 LGHNT and CDR2 FRNRAP. The V and J ends lost 6 bases and 5 bases respectively, with 13 bases between them. In DNA form, the CDR3 reads TGTGCTAGTGGCCCTCGTCCCGATTATGGCTACACCTTC. Translating gives CASGPRPDYGYTF.

This chain joins TRBV7-3 and TRBJ2-5, with 9 bases aligning to TRBD2. J was trimmed by 1 base and V by 5 bases; bases with no gene match: 5. The CDR3 totals 15 residues. CDR1 SGHTA and CDR2 FQGTGA come from the germline V gene. CDR3 region: CASSETSGSQETQYF. Here the CDR3 DNA reads TGTGCCAGCAGCGAAACTAGCGGGTCCCAAGAGACCCAGTACTTC.

This clonotype showed up just a few times. This chain links TRBV12-3 or TRBV12-4 with TRBJ2-1; a weak D match, TRBD2 (5 bases). This CDR3 contains 13 residues. V lost 0 bases, J lost 10 bases, and 10 bases lay in between. The CDR3 region has the DNA TGTGCCAGCAGTTTAGCCGGCGGGTTCGAGCAGTTCTTC. As protein: CASSLAGGFEQFF.

A few counts support this clonotype. The CDR3 DNA reads TGCAGTGCCACGGGACAGACAAACACCATATATTTT. The encoded protein is CSATGQTNTIYF. The rearrangement joins TRBV20-1 to TRBJ1-3; 7 bases align to TRBD1. The germline V gene encodes CDR1 DFQATT and CDR2 SNEGSKA (reference sequence). V lost 6 bases, J lost 6 bases, and 5 bases stayed unmatched. The CDR3 totals 12 residues.

The gene calls are TRBV5-1 and TRBJ2-7, with D perhaps assigned TRBD1 or TRBD2 (7 bases each). This CDR3 has 17 amino acids. Germline CDR1 SGHRS, CDR2 YFSETQ. V shed 0 bases and J shed 3 bases, with 19 bases lying between them. The CDR3 coding sequence is TGCGCCAGCAGCTTGGCCTCAGGGGGGGCGTTCCACTACGAGCAGTACTTC. Amino acid sequence: CASSLASGGAFHYEQYF.

This clonotype came up a few times. Written as DNA, the CDR3 is TGTGCCAGCAGTTACTCGATTGGGACAGGCGGTTTGGGCACTGAAGCTTTCTTT. Translated: CASSYSIGTGGLGTEAFF. The V and J genes are TRBV6-5 and TRBJ1-1, with 8 nucleotides matching TRBD1. The CDR3 has 18 residues. With V trimmed by 0 bases and J by 4 bases, 13 bases remained unmatched. Germline-derived CDR1 and CDR2 are MNHEY and SVGAGI.

This clonotype has more than one count but fewer than ten. The V call is TRBV21-1, the J call TRBJ2-2; the DNA was not compared with TRBD1, the D call given in the table. TRBV21-1 is assigned pseudogene status. This CDR3 comprises 20 residues. Written as DNA, the CDR3 is TGTGCCAGCAGCAAAAAGCGGACTCAACAGGGACATACGAACACCGGGGAGCTGTTTTTT. Amino acids: CASSKKRTQQGHTNTGELFF.

This clonotype was seen more than once but under ten times. This chain joins TRBV7-2 and TRBJ1-2, with 8 bases matching TRBD1. The CDR3 is 15 amino acids. The junction had 8 bases not matched to a gene; V was cut back by 5 bases and J by 3 bases. Germline-derived CDR1 and CDR2 are SGHTA and FQGNSA. CDR3: CASSPQGGADYGYTF. Written as DNA, the CDR3 is TGTGCCAGCAGCCCACAGGGGGGCGCCGACTATGGCTACACCTTC.

J is TRBJ2-5 and V is TRBV6-6; possible D gene TRBD1, 6 bases. Deletions cut 7 bases from V and 1 base from J, with 19 bases between. Germline lookup yields CDR1 MNHNY and CDR2 SVGAGI (reference sequence). The CDR3 length is 16 residues. CDR3 sequence (DNA): TGTGCCAGCACCCTTTACAGGGTAGAGTCCCAAGAGACCCAGTACTTC. Translation: CASTLYRVESQETQYF.

Only one count was recorded for this clonotype. The CDR3 DNA follows: TGTGCCAGCAGCCCTCGGGCAGGGGTAAACACCGGGGAGCTGTTTTTT. Amino acids: CASSPRAGVNTGELFF. This chain uses TRBV14 with TRBJ2-2, with D possibly TRBD1 on 6 matching bases. Germline V gene data show CDR1 as SGHDN and CDR2 as FVKESK. Trimming cost V 4 bases and J 2 bases, with 14 bases left between them. The CDR3 runs 16 residues.

The chain is built from TRBV6-2 or TRBV6-3 and TRBJ1-2; 8 bases are shared with TRBD1. The CDR3 totals 14 residues. The J segment lost 7 bases and the V segment lost 4 bases, leaving 8 bases of the junction unmatched. Germline V gene data show CDR1 as MNHEY and CDR2 as SVGEGT. The CDR3 loop is CASSFLDREGGYTF. The CDR3 bases are TGTGCCAGCAGTTTCCTGGACAGGGAAGGTGGCTACACCTTC.

This clonotype appeared a few times. This rearrangement joins TRBV12-3 or TRBV12-4 to TRBJ2-7; no clear D gene. This CDR3 comprises 14 residues. The V end lost 5 bases, the J end lost 2 bases, and 13 bases lay between the germline ends. The CDR3: CASSIESIAYEQYF. In DNA, the CDR3 is TGTGCCAGCAGTATAGAGAGTATAGCCTACGAGCAGTACTTC.

This chain links TRBV10-3 with TRBJ1-2; D unresolved. This CDR3 comprises 15 residues. Between the trimmed V and J ends, which lost 7 bases and 4 bases, there was a span of 19 bases. CDR1 ENHRY and CDR2 SYGVKD come from the germline V gene. The CDR3 here is CAINTPRTNGYGYTF. CDR3 nucleotides: TGTGCCATCAACACCCCGCGGACTAATGGCTATGGCTACACCTTC.

V and J are TRBV6-5 and TRBJ1-1, with a weak D call TRBD1 (5 bases). From germline, CDR1 is MNHEY and CDR2 SVGAGI. Trimming pared 7 bases from V and 7 bases from J, leaving 10 bases between. This CDR3 has 11 residues. Here the CDR3 DNA reads TGTGCCAGCATTTATGACAGTGAAGCTTTCTTT. This gives the protein CASIYDSEAFF.

This clonotype was observed a few times. The V and J genes are TRBV5-1 and TRBJ2-7; the match to TRBD1 covers 7 bases. From germline, CDR1 is SGHRS and CDR2 YFSETQ. The CDR3 covers 14 residues. The ends lost 5 bases at V and 1 base at J; junction bases unmatched: 6. The CDR3 sequence is CASRGDSGSYEQYF. CDR3 bases: TGCGCCAGCAGGGGGGACAGCGGATCCTACGAGCAGTACTTC. The full variable domain, rest sourced from reference TRBV5-1 and TRBJ2-7, is KAGVTQTPRYLIKTRGQQVTLSCSPISGHRSVSWYQQTPGQGLQFLFEYFSETQRNKGNFPGRFSGRQFSNSRSEMNVSTLELGDSALYLCASRGDSGSYEQYFGPGTRLTVT.

The gene calls are TRBV7-9 and TRBJ2-7; D might be TRBD2 (6 bases). In germline, CDR1 is SEHNR, CDR2 FQNEAQ (reference sequence). V shed 1 base and J shed 3 bases, with 13 bases lying between them. The CDR3 runs to 15 residues. CDR3 bases: TGTGCCAGCAGCTTAGGAGGAGGGTCCAACTACGAGCAGTACTTC. This sequence encodes CASSLGGGSNYEQYF. The variable domain in full, with the rest retrieved from reference TRBV7-9 and TRBJ2-7, is DTGVSQNPRHKITKRGQNVTFRCDPISEHNRLYWYRQTLGQGPEFLTYFQNEAQLEKSRLLSDRFSAERPKGSFSTLEIQRTEQGDSAMYLCASSLGGGSNYEQYFGPGTRLTVT.

This clonotype was counted a few times. The V call is TRBV29-1, the J call TRBJ1-2, with TRBD1 as a possible D gene (6 bases). This CDR3 has 13 residues. Germline V gene sequence: CDR1 SQVTM, CDR2 ANQGSEA. V was shortened by 4 bases and J by 6 bases, with 15 bases between the two germline ends. CDR3 loop: CSVVGALGNGYTF. CDR3 in DNA: TGCAGCGTTGTGGGGGCGCTGGGTAATGGCTACACCTTC.

This rearrangement joins TRBV10-3 to TRBJ1-4; D not resolved. The CDR3 has 15 residues. Between the trimmed V and J ends, which lost 6 bases and 0 bases, there was a span of 11 bases. Germline V lookup: CDR1 ENHRY, CDR2 SYGVKD. The CDR3 protein is CAIRAGGSTNEKLFF. DNA of the CDR3: TGTGCCATCAGAGCGGGAGGGTCAACTAATGAAAAACTGTTTTTT.

There are a few counts of this clonotype. The CDR3: CASSGHGLAGVSYEQYF. The CDR3 DNA reads TGTGCCAGCAGCGGACACGGACTAGCGGGAGTCTCCTACGAGCAGTACTTC. The V gene is TRBV21-1, the J gene TRBJ2-7; the table gives TRBD2 as D, unverified against the DNA. TRBV21-1 is an annotated pseudogene. This CDR3 spans 17 amino acids.

The V call is TRBV20-1, the J call TRBJ2-1, with 8 bases aligning to TRBD1. With the DNA end fitting TRBJ2-7 better, the J assignment may be wrong. CDR3 length: 14 residues. Germline CDR1 and CDR2: DFQATT and SNEGSKA (reference sequence). The CDR3 protein is CSARDPRGLREQYF. The CDR3 DNA is TGCAGTGCTAGAGATCCCAGGGGGCTTCGGGAGCAGTACTTC.